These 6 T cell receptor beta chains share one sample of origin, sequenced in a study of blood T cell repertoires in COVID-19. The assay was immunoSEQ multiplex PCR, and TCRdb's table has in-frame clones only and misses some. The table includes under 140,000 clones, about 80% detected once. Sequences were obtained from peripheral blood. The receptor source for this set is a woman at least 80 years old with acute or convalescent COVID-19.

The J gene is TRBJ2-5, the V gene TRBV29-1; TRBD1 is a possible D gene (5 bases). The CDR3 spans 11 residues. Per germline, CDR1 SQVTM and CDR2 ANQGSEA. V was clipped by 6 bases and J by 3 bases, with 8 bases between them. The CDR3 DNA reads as TGCAGCGTAGGACAAGAAGAGACCCAGTACTTC. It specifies CSVGQEETQYF.

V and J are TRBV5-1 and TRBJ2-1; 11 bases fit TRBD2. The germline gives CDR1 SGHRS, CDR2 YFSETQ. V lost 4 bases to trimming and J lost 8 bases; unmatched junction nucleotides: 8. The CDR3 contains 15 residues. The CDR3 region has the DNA TGCGCCAGCAGCGGGATAGCGGGAGGGTCGGATGAGCAGTTCTTC. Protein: CASSGIAGGSDEQFF.

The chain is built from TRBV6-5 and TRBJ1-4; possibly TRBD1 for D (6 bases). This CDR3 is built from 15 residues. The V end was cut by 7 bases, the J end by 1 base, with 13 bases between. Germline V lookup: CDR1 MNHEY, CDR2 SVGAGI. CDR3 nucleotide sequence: TGTGCCAGCACAGAAAGGGGGGGAACTAATGAAAAACTGTTTTTT. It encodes CASTERGGTNEKLFF.

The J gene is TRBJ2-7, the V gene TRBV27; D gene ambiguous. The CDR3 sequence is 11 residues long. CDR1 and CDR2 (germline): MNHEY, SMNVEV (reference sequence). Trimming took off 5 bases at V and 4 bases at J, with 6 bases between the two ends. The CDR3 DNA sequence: TGTGCCAGCAGTCTCCGGTACGAGCAGTACTTC. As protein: CASSLRYEQYF.

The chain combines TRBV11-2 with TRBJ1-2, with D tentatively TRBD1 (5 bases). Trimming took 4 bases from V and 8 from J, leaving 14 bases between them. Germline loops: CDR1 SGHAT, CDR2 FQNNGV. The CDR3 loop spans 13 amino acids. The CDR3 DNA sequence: TGTGCCAGCAGCTCGGGTCGTCGGGGGGGCTACACCTTC. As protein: CASSSGRRGGYTF.

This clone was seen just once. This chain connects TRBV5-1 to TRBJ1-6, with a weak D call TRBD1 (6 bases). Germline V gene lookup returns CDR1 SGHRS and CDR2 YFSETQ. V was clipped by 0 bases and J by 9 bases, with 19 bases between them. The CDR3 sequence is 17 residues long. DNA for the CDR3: TGCGCCAGCAGCTTGGCTATTACAGGGCAGCAGGGTTCACCCCTCCACTTT. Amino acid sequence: CASSLAITGQQGSPLHF.